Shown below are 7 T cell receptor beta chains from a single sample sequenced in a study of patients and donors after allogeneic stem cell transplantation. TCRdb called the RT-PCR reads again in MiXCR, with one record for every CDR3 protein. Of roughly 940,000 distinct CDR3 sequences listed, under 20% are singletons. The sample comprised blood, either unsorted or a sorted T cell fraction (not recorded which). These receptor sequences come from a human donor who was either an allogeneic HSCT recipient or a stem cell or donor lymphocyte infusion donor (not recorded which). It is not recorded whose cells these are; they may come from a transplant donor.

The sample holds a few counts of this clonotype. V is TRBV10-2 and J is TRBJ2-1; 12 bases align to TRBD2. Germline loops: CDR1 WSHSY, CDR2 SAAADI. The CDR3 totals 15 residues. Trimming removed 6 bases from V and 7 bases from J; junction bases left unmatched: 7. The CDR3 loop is CASSQTSGSRNEQFF. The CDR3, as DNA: TGCGCCAGCAGCCAGACTAGCGGGAGTAGGAATGAGCAGTTCTTC.

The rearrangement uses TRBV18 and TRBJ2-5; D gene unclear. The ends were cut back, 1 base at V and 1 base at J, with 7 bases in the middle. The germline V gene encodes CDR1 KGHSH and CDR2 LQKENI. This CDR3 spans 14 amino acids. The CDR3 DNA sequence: TGTGCCAGCTCACCACTGGCAAGCCAAGAGACCCAGTACTTC. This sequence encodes CASSPLASQETQYF.

CDR3 nucleotides: TGTGCCAGCAGCTTATGGGGACGGCTGTACCAAGAGACCCAGTACTTC. Translated, it gives CASSLWGRLYQETQYF. This chain links TRBV7-9 with TRBJ2-5; D is tentatively TRBD1 or TRBD2 (5 bases each). The CDR3 extends over 16 amino acids. The germline gives CDR1 SEHNR, CDR2 FQNEAQ (reference sequence). Trimming took off 2 bases at V and 0 bases at J, with 13 bases between the two ends.

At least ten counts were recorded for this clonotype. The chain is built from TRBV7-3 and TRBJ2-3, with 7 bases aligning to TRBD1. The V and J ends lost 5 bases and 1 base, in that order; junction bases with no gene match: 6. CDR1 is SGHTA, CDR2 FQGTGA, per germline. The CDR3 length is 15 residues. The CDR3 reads CASSMGGQGTDTQYF. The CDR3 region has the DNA TGTGCCAGCAGCATGGGTGGACAGGGCACAGATACGCAGTATTTT.

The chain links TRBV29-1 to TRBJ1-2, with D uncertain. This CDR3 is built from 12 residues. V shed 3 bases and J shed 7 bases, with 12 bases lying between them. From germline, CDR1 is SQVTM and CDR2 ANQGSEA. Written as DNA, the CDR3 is TGCAGCGTTGACAGGTCCCGGTCTGGCTACACCTTC. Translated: CSVDRSRSGYTF.

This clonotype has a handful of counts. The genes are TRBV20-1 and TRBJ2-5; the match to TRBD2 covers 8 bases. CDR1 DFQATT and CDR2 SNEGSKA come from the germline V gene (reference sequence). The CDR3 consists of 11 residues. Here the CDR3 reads CTGGYQETQYF. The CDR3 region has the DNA TGCACGGGGGGGTACCAAGAGACCCAGTACTTC.

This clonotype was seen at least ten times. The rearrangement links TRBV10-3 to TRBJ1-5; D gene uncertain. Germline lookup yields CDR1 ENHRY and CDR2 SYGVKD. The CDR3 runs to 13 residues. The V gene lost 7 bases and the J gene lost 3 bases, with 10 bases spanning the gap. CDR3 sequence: CAITPDINQPQHF. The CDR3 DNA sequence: TGTGCCATCACCCCAGATATCAATCAGCCCCAGCATTTT.